This T cell receptor (beta chain) emerged from a study of blood T cell repertoires in COVID-19. The table came from immunoSEQ multiplex PCR; TCRdb's copy has only in-frame clones and leaves some out. The table has some 95,000 clones, around 75% seen once; the top ten hold around a quarter. The CDR3 extends over 15 amino acids. From germline, CDR1 is MGHRA and CDR2 YSYEKL. J was trimmed by 8 bases and V by 5 bases; bases with no gene match: 12. This clonotype was obtained from a man between 65 and 85 years old with acute or convalescent COVID-19. Sequencing used peripheral blood. The rearrangement links TRBV4-1 to TRBJ2-1; TRBD2 agrees at 7 bases. CDR3 sequence reads: CASSFLGGRKDEQFF. CDR3 in DNA: TGCGCCAGCAGCTTCCTGGGGGGGAGAAAGGATGAGCAGTTCTTC.